The rows below give T cell receptor beta chains drawn from one sample of a study of T cell responses to AZD1222 COVID-19 vaccine. Sequencing used immunoSEQ multiplex PCR; TCRdb keeps in-frame clones, though not all of them. This table holds some 120,000 clones, 75% to 90% found once. The material sequenced was peripheral blood, taken on day 0 of AZD1222 vaccination. These receptors all come from an adult in good health. Both conserved end residues are part of each CDR3. The D gene is left open where the match is weak. Not every row has a clone size; where given, it reads once, few, many or a size class.

J	D	V	size	CDR3	DNA
TRBJ1-5	NA	TRBV7-9	NA	CASSPDYQPQHF	TGTGCCAGCAGCCCCGATTATCAGCCCCAGCATTTT
TRBJ2-3	TRBD2	TRBV6-4	NA	CASSASGGADTQYF	TGTGCCAGCAGTGCTAGCGGGGGGGCAGATACGCAGTATTTT
TRBJ1-1	NA	TRBV19	few	CASKSGPVDTEAFF	TGTGCCAGTAAGTCGGGTCCGGTTGACACTGAAGCTTTCTTT
TRBJ2-3	NA	TRBV5-1	NA	CASSFLGGQGDTQYF	TGCGCCAGCAGCTTTTTGGGGGGGCAGGGAGATACGCAGTATTTT
TRBJ1-2	NA	TRBV10-2	few	CASSPLGSGYGYTF	TGCGCCAGCAGCCCTCTGGGATCCGGCTATGGCTACACCTTC
TRBJ2-7	NA	TRBV10-3	NA	CAIWQGKGYEQYF	TGTGCCATTTGGCAGGGAAAAGGCTACGAGCAGTACTTC
TRBJ2-7	NA	TRBV14	NA	CASSQGWNEQYF	TGTGCCAGCAGCCAAGGGTGGAACGAGCAGTACTTC
TRBJ1-1	NA	TRBV11-1	NA	CASSLEAGAEAFF	TGTGCCAGCAGCTTAGAGGCCGGGGCTGAAGCTTTCTTT
TRBJ2-3	NA	TRBV18	once	CASSVSSTDTQYF	TGTGCCAGCTCGGTTAGCAGTACAGATACGCAGTATTTT
TRBJ2-3	NA	TRBV19	NA	CASTPGTLGTDTQYF	TGTGCCAGTACCCCCGGGACCTTGGGGACAGATACGCAGTATTTT
TRBJ2-7	TRBD2	TRBV11-2	few	CASSLVASGSHEQYF	TGTGCCAGCAGCTTAGTGGCTAGCGGGAGCCACGAGCAGTACTTC
TRBJ1-5	NA	TRBV27	NA	CASSYSGGRGNQPQHF	TGTGCCAGCAGCTATAGCGGAGGACGGGGCAATCAGCCCCAGCATTTT
TRBJ1-5	NA	TRBV30	NA	CAWSSPGVSYSNQPQHF	TGTGCCTGGAGTTCCCCGGGCGTTTCGTATAGCAATCAGCCCCAGCATTTT
TRBJ1-2	TRBD1	TRBV11-2	once	CASSLVGGTGGEGYTF	TGTGCCAGCAGCTTAGTTGGCGGGACAGGGGGAGAAGGCTACACCTTC
TRBJ2-7	TRBD1	TRBV4-1	once	CASSRTGTGAYEQYF	TGCGCCAGCAGCCGCACCGGGACAGGGGCCTACGAGCAGTACTTC
TRBJ1-2	NA	TRBV9	once	CASSDDLGSGYTF	TGTGCCAGCAGCGACGACCTGGGGAGTGGCTACACCTTC
TRBJ1-6	TRBD1	TRBV19	NA	CASTLTGNNSPLHF	TGTGCCAGTACCCTGACAGGGAATAATTCACCCCTCCACTTT
TRBJ2-3	TRBD2	TRBV19	NA	CASSIGLAGTTDTQYF	TGTGCCAGTAGTATTGGACTAGCGGGGACCACAGATACGCAGTATTTT
TRBJ2-7	TRBD2	TRBV7-9	NA	CASSSSKSSGRGGYEQYF	TGTGCCAGCAGCTCGTCAAAGAGTAGCGGGAGAGGCGGGTACGAGCAGTACTTC
TRBJ1-2	TRBD1	TRBV29-1	NA	CSVQPGQGVDYGYTF	TGCAGCGTTCAACCGGGACAGGGGGTTGACTATGGCTACACCTTC
TRBJ1-2	NA	TRBV27	NA	CASSWGQDVSYTF	TGTGCCAGCAGTTGGGGCCAGGACGTTAGCTACACCTTC
TRBJ2-5	NA	TRBV7-8	NA	CASRPWGTDRETQYF	TGTGCCAGCAGACCATGGGGCACCGATCGAGAGACCCAGTACTTC
TRBJ2-7	NA	TRBV4-1	once	CASSQASGSSSYEQYF	TGCGCCAGCAGCCAAGCGTCGGGGTCATCCTCCTACGAGCAGTACTTC
TRBJ2-7	NA	TRBV7-3	NA	CASSLRREDEQYF	TGTGCCAGCAGCCTCAGGAGGGAAGACGAGCAGTACTTC
TRBJ1-2	TRBD1	TRBV12-5	few	CASGLGQGAALF	TGTGCTAGTGGTTTGGGCCAGGGGGCGGCCCTTTTC
TRBJ2-2	NA	TRBV3-1/TRBV3-2	NA	CASSQEMGGTGELFF	TGTGCCAGCAGCCAAGAAATGGGTGGCACCGGGGAGCTGTTTTTT
TRBJ2-1	TRBD2	TRBV4-1	NA	CASTKGLAGSLAYNEQFF	TGCGCCAGCACCAAAGGACTAGCGGGCTCCCTGGCCTACAATGAGCAGTTCTTC
TRBJ1-1	TRBD1	TRBV7-2	NA	CASRHSGGYTEAFF	TGTGCCAGCAGGCATTCAGGGGGCTACACTGAAGCTTTCTTT
TRBJ2-3	TRBD1	TRBV10-2	NA	CASSSAGGSDTQYF	TGCGCCAGCTCGTCGGCAGGGGGATCAGATACGCAGTATTTT
TRBJ1-3	NA	TRBV30	NA	CAWSRAGRAGNTIYF	TGTGCCTGGAGCCGGGCAGGGCGGGCTGGAAACACCATATATTTT
TRBJ1-5	NA	TRBV2	few	CASSEQVLSNQPQHF	TGTGCCAGCAGTGAGCAGGTCCTTAGCAATCAGCCCCAGCATTTT
TRBJ1-2	TRBD1	TRBV7-2	few	CASSLGRTGGSYTF	TGTGCCAGCAGCTTAGGGAGGACAGGGGGTAGCTACACCTTC
TRBJ1-6	TRBD1	TRBV6-6	NA	CASSFEGAHNSPLHF	TGTGCCAGCAGTTTCGAGGGGGCCCATAATTCACCCCTCCACTTT
TRBJ2-1	TRBD1	TRBV5-1	NA	CASSPPGQPNNEQFF	TGCGCCAGCAGCCCACCGGGACAGCCTAACAATGAGCAGTTCTTC
TRBJ1-4	TRBD1	TRBV14	NA	CASSQTGTGLRKLFF	TGTGCCAGCAGCCAAACCGGGACAGGGTTAAGGAAACTGTTTTTT
TRBJ2-7	NA	TRBV30	NA	CAWSVGLTTSYEQYF	TGTGCCTGGAGCGTGGGACTGACTACTTCCTACGAGCAGTACTTC
TRBJ2-5	NA	TRBV15	once	CATSRTRTVQETQYF	TGTGCCACCAGCAGAACACGGACCGTGCAAGAGACCCAGTACTTC
TRBJ1-1	NA	TRBV4-1	NA	CASSREGRPNTEAFF	TGCGCCAGCAGCCGTGAGGGGAGGCCGAACACTGAAGCTTTCTTT
TRBJ2-2	NA	TRBV11-2	NA	CASSPEDTPGWDTGELFF	TGTGCCAGCAGCCCGGAGGACACCCCCGGATGGGACACCGGGGAGCTGTTTTTT
TRBJ1-6	NA	TRBV7-9	NA	CASSAAQGFNNSPLHF	TGTGCCAGCAGCGCAGCACAGGGCTTCAATAATTCACCCCTCCACTTT
TRBJ1-1	TRBD1	TRBV3-1/TRBV3-2	NA	CASSKTWTGGTEAFF	TGTGCCAGCAGCAAAACTTGGACAGGGGGCACTGAAGCTTTCTTT
TRBJ2-7	TRBD1	TRBV10-3	NA	CAISERDRSSYEQYF	TGTGCCATCAGTGAAAGGGACAGGTCCTCCTACGAGCAGTACTTC
TRBJ1-3	NA	TRBV2	NA	CASSEVQGRTGNTIYF	TGTGCCAGCAGTGAAGTTCAGGGGAGAACTGGAAACACCATATATTTT
TRBJ2-5	NA	TRBV25-1	NA	CASSLETQYF	TGTGCCAGCAGTTTAGAGACCCAGTACTTC
TRBJ1-6	NA	TRBV6-6	NA	CASSYLGDPLHF	TGTGCCAGCAGTTACTTAGGGGACCCCCTCCACTTT
TRBJ1-6	TRBD1	TRBV10-3	NA	CAIRVAGQGGSPLHF	TGTGCCATCAGAGTCGCGGGACAGGGGGGATCACCCCTCCACTTT
TRBJ1-4	NA	TRBV7-2	NA	CASSLTFGLSEKLFF	TGTGCCAGCAGCTTGACCTTTGGCTTAAGTGAAAAACTGTTTTTT
TRBJ2-5	TRBD1	TRBV19	NA	CASSTGQGLFQYF	TGTGCCAGTAGTACGGGACAGGGTCTTTTTCAGTACTTC
TRBJ2-1	TRBD2	TRBV25-1	once	CASSEGPSGTNNEQFF	TGTGCCAGCAGTGAAGGTCCTAGCGGGACTAACAATGAGCAGTTCTTC
TRBJ2-4	NA	TRBV7-8	once	CASSFSELARWAKNIQYF	TGTGCCAGCAGCTTCTCTGAGCTAGCGCGGTGGGCCAAAAACATTCAGTACTTC
TRBJ2-7	TRBD1	TRBV7-2	NA	CASSLGGQYYEQYF	TGTGCCAGCAGCTTAGGGGGACAGTACTACGAGCAGTACTTC
TRBJ1-2	NA	TRBV6-1	NA	CASSERGGYTF	TGTGCCAGCAGTGAACGGGGCGGCTACACCTTC
TRBJ2-1	NA	TRBV5-4	NA	CASSFAQTLYNEQFF	TGTGCCAGCAGCTTTGCCCAAACACTTTACAATGAGCAGTTCTTC
TRBJ2-1	NA	TRBV5-6	NA	CASSWTDYNEQFF	TGTGCCAGCAGCTGGACAGACTACAATGAGCAGTTCTTC
TRBJ2-3	NA	TRBV5-6	NA	CASSGGASTDTQYF	TGTGCCAGCAGCGGGGGGGCTAGCACAGATACGCAGTATTTT
TRBJ2-1	TRBD2	TRBV5-1	few	CASSVIYSGGNEQFF	TGCGCCAGCAGCGTGATCTATTCGGGGGGAAATGAGCAGTTCTTC
TRBJ2-1	NA	TRBV5-1	NA	CASRDERFEQFF	TGCGCCAGCAGGGACGAACGGTTTGAGCAGTTCTTC
TRBJ1-5	TRBD1	TRBV30	NA	CAWSGRGGRVNQPQHF	TGTGCCTGGAGTGGTCGAGGGGGCCGAGTCAATCAGCCCCAGCATTTT
TRBJ1-5	TRBD1	TRBV18	NA	CASSPSETGGRQPQHF	TGTGCCAGCTCACCATCCGAGACAGGGGGCCGTCAGCCCCAGCATTTT